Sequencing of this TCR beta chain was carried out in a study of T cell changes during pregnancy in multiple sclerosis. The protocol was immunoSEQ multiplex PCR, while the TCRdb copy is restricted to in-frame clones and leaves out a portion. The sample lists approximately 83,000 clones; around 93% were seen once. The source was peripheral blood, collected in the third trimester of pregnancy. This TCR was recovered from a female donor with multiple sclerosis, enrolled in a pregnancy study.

The CDR3 nucleotides are TGTGCCACCCGACAGGAAGGCTACGAGCAGTACTTC. Amino acids: CATRQEGYEQYF. The rearrangement joins TRBV2 to TRBJ2-7; a possible D gene is TRBD1 (6 bases). The germline CDR1 and CDR2 sequences are SNHLY and FYNNEI. There are 12 residues in the CDR3. The V end lost 10 bases, the J end lost 3 bases, and 13 bases lay between the germline ends. The complete variable domain, with remaining parts taken from reference TRBV2 and TRBJ2-7, reads EPEVTQTPSHQVTQMGQEVILRCVPISNHLYFYWYRQILGQKVEFLVSFYNNEISEKSEIFDDQFSVERPDGSNFTLKIRSTKLEDSAMYFCATRQEGYEQYFGPGTRLTVT.